This T cell receptor beta chain was retrieved from a study of blood T cells in healthy people across ages. The study's findings and limits: Significant beta diversity loss was already apparent by age roughly 40, declining roughly linearly.

Points on this clonotype: Its target is not known.

Combining a sample-barcoded 5' primer with a J-beta primer mix, a second PCR ran for 7 to 11 cycles. A template-switch adaptor containing 12 random nucleotides labeled each cDNA molecule. One entry per CDR3 protein, called by TCRdb with MiXCR from the 5' RACE reads. This table holds 950,000 to 1,200,000 distinct CDR3 sequences, less than 45% found once. This CDR3 spans 15 amino acids. The V and J ends lost 2 bases and 6 bases respectively, with 14 bases between them. The germline V gene encodes CDR1 SGDLS and CDR2 YYNGEE. All donors came from Russia, were Caucasian and healthy, and spanned ages roughly 6 to 100. They isolated at least 6 million PBMCs from each sample.

This rearrangement joins TRBV9 to TRBJ1-4; D perhaps matches TRBD1 (6 bases). The sequencing input was blood. This TCR derives from a man between 18 and 35 years old in good health. The CDR3 is CASSVDPGQDEKLFF. The CDR3 nucleotides read TGTGCCAGCAGCGTTGACCCGGGACAAGATGAAAAACTGTTTTTT.